These 20 T cell receptor beta chains share one sample of origin, sequenced in a study of CD8 T cells in ankylosing spondylitis. Each CDR3 protein is one row after TCRdb ran MiXCR on the 5' RACE reads. This table has under 300,000 distinct CDR3 sequences, roughly a tenth appearing once. Material: blood, either unsorted or a sorted T cell fraction (not recorded which). The source is a male donor with ankylosing spondylitis or in good health (not recorded which).

This clonotype was counted many times. The J gene is TRBJ1-2, the V gene TRBV5-1, with 8 bases fitting TRBD1. The V gene end was trimmed by 3 bases and the J gene end by 6 bases; junction bases not matched to a gene: 10. CDR3 length: 15 amino acids. Looked up from germline, CDR1 is SGHRS and CDR2 is YFSETQ. The chain's CDR3 is CASSSWTGTPDGYTF. CDR3 bases: TGCGCCAGCAGCTCCTGGACAGGGACGCCCGATGGCTACACCTTC.

This clonotype was found many times. This chain connects TRBV4-1 to TRBJ2-3, with a tentative D call TRBD1 (5 bases). V was shortened by 0 bases and J by 2 bases, with 12 bases between the two germline ends. The CDR3 sequence is 16 residues long. Germline CDR1 MGHRA, CDR2 YSYEKL. The CDR3 is CASSQDKQGYTDTQYF. The CDR3 DNA reads as TGCGCCAGCAGCCAAGATAAGCAGGGCTACACAGATACGCAGTATTTT.

This chain joins TRBV6-2 or TRBV6-3 and TRBJ2-3, with no clear D. CDR3 length: 15 amino acids. Germline V CDR1 and CDR2: MNHEY, SVGEGT. Trimming removed 0 bases at V and 6 bases at J, with 13 bases between. CDR3 sequence reads: CASSYSKLGRDTQYF. The CDR3 DNA reads as TGTGCCAGCAGTTACTCGAAGCTGGGTCGGGATACGCAGTATTTT.

This clonotype has at least ten counts. This sequence joins TRBV25-1 and TRBJ2-7, with D hard to call. Germline CDR1 MGHDK, CDR2 SYGVNS. The CDR3 runs to 12 residues. V was cut by 5 bases and J by 3 bases, with 8 bases left in between. The CDR3 DNA reads as TGTGCCAGCAGTCGGTTCGGCTACGAGCAGTACTTC. Its protein is CASSRFGYEQYF.

This clonotype was recorded many times. This chain joins TRBV30 and TRBJ2-7; 7 bases are a match to TRBD1. Germline assignment: CDR1 GTSNPN and CDR2 SVGIG (reference sequence). J lost 1 base, V lost 3 bases, and 6 bases had no gene match. The CDR3 spans 14 residues. In DNA form, the CDR3 reads TGTGCCTGGAGAGACCCGGGACAGTCCTACGAGCAGTACTTC. It yields the protein CAWRDPGQSYEQYF.

This clonotype has ten or more counts. The junction departs from the called germline gene at one end, perhaps through a read error. J is TRBJ2-5 and V is TRBV5-1; D gene unclear. The CDR3 runs 11 residues. Germline loops: CDR1 SGHRS, CDR2 YFSETQ. The CDR3 DNA is TGTGCCAGCAGCAGTCGGGAGACCCAGTACTTC. This translates into CASSSRETQYF. The full variable domain, its missing parts supplied by reference TRBV5-1 and TRBJ2-5, is KAGVTQTPRYLIKTRGQQVTLSCSPISGHRSVSWYQQTPGQGLQFLFEYFSETQRNKGNFPGRFSGRQFSNSRSEMNVSTLELGDSALYLCASSSRETQYFGPGTRLLVL.

This clonotype was counted at least ten times. This chain links TRBV20-1 with TRBJ1-2; no reliable D call. The germline gives CDR1 DFQATT, CDR2 SNEGSKA (reference sequence). The CDR3 contains 12 residues. V was pared by 6 bases and J by 8 bases, with 16 bases between. CDR3 in DNA: TGCAGTGCGTCCGGCACGGCTACCGGCTACACCTTC. It codes for CSASGTATGYTF.

Comments on this clonotype: This clone may be a read error of a much larger clone one base away. The genes are TRBV5-1 and TRBJ2-7; D remains unclear. With 2 bases removed from V and 7 bases from J, the gap between germline ends came to 19 bases. Germline loops: CDR1 SGHRS, CDR2 YFSETQ. This CDR3 is 15 amino acids long. DNA of the CDR3: TGCGCCAGCAGCTTCGGCGAGAGATGGTCGAGAGAGCAGTACTTC. Its translation is CASSFGERWSREQYF. The entire variable domain, with the rest obtained from reference TRBV5-1 and TRBJ2-7, is as follows: KAGVTQTPRYLIKTRGQQVTLSCSPISGHRSVSWYQQTPGQGLQFLFEYFSETQRNKGNFPGRFSGRQFSNSRSEMNVSTLELGDSALYLCASSFGERWSREQYFGPGTRLTVT.

The rearrangement joins TRBV10-3 to TRBJ2-2, with D uncertain. The V gene's germline CDR1 is ENHRY and CDR2 SYGVKD. There are 14 residues in the CDR3. Trimming removed 6 bases from V and 6 bases from J, with 14 bases in between. This CDR3 is CAIREQQPPGELFF. The CDR3 nucleotides are TGTGCCATCAGGGAACAACAGCCACCCGGGGAGCTGTTTTTT.

In this sample, this clonotype turned up many times. The rearrangement links TRBV5-1 to TRBJ2-2; D remains ambiguous. CDR1 is SGHRS, CDR2 YFSETQ, per germline. Trimming cost V 0 bases and J 6 bases, with 12 bases left between them. The CDR3 length is 15 residues. CDR3 DNA sequence: TGCGCCAGCAGCTTGGAGGGCTCTAATTCCGGGGAGCTGTTTTTT. This codes for CASSLEGSNSGELFF. The complete variable domain, with remaining parts taken from reference TRBV5-1 and TRBJ2-2, reads KAGVTQTPRYLIKTRGQQVTLSCSPISGHRSVSWYQQTPGQGLQFLFEYFSETQRNKGNFPGRFSGRQFSNSRSEMNVSTLELGDSALYLCASSLEGSNSGELFFGEGSRLTVL.

This clonotype was observed many times. The DNA for the CDR3 is TGTGCCATCAGTGCAGAGGGGACAGGGGGTAGAGCCCAGCATTTT. It translates to CAISAEGTGGRAQHF. The chain joins TRBV10-3 to TRBJ1-5; 11 nucleotides match TRBD1. The germline CDR1 and CDR2 sequences are ENHRY and SYGVKD. V lost 4 bases, J lost 11 bases, and 10 bases stayed unmatched. CDR3 length: 15 residues.

This clonotype was recorded at least ten times. The CDR3 loop reads CASSESRGSLYYEQYF. The CDR3 bases are TGCGCCAGCAGTGAGTCGCGGGGGAGCCTCTACTACGAGCAGTACTTC. The chain employs TRBV10-1 and TRBJ2-7; 7 nucleotides match TRBD2. Looked up from germline, CDR1 is WNHNN and CDR2 is SYGVQD (reference sequence). The V and J ends lost 0 bases and 3 bases, in that order; junction bases with no gene match: 8. The CDR3 is made up of 16 amino acids.

In this sample, this clonotype turned up many times. The chain is built from TRBV12-3 or TRBV12-4 and TRBJ1-1, with 7 positions matching TRBD1. This CDR3 is built from 13 residues. V shed 6 bases, J shed 10 bases, and the junction held 11 bases outside the gene matches. The CDR3 DNA sequence: TGTGCCAGCAGCCTACAGGGGCAACGGAGAGCTTTCTTT. This sequence encodes CASSLQGQRRAFF.

This clonotype was picked up a small number of times. The V and J genes are TRBV20-1 and TRBJ1-2, with a weak D call TRBD1 (5 bases). The ends were cut back, 6 bases at V and 6 bases at J, with 20 bases in the middle. The CDR3 covers 14 residues. Germline V gene lookup returns CDR1 DFQATT and CDR2 SNEGSKA (reference sequence). In nucleotides, the CDR3 is TGCAGTGCCAGGACACGAGGGAAGATCGATGGCTACACCTTC. It codes for CSARTRGKIDGYTF.

This clonotype has ten or more counts. The DNA for the CDR3 is TGCAGTGCTAGAGTACTAGCGGGAGCCAAAAACATTCAGTACTTC. Protein product: CSARVLAGAKNIQYF. This chain connects TRBV20-1 to TRBJ2-4; the match to TRBD2 covers 9 bases. Per germline, CDR1 DFQATT and CDR2 SNEGSKA (reference sequence). This CDR3 spans 15 amino acids. The V gene end was trimmed by 1 base and the J gene end by 0 bases; junction bases not matched to a gene: 1.

Ten or more counts support this clonotype. The V gene is TRBV11-2, the J gene TRBJ2-7; D gene ambiguous. This CDR3 comprises 11 residues. Between the trimmed V and J ends, which lost 5 bases and 2 bases, there was a span of 4 bases. Per germline, CDR1 SGHAT and CDR2 FQNNGV. The CDR3: CASSRAYEQYF. The CDR3 DNA is TGTGCCAGCAGCCGGGCCTACGAGCAGTACTTC. The full variable domain, with the rest looked up from reference TRBV11-2 and TRBJ2-7, is EAGVAQSPRYKIIEKRQSVAFWCNPISGHATLYWYQQILGQGPKLLIQFQNNGVVDDSQLPKDRFSAERLKGVDSTLKIQPAKLEDSAVYLCASSRAYEQYFGPGTRLTVT.

This clonotype was detected ten times or more. The chain is built from TRBV12-3 or TRBV12-4 and TRBJ2-7, with TRBD1 identical over 8 bases. This CDR3 region has 14 residues. The ends lost 5 bases at V and 1 base at J; junction bases unmatched: 4. The DNA for the CDR3 is TGTGCCAGCAGTCCAAGGACAGGGTCCTACGAGCAGTACTTC. This codes for CASSPRTGSYEQYF.

This clonotype appeared many times. The chain carries TRBV7-6 and TRBJ1-2; D is perhaps TRBD1 (5 bases). With 5 bases removed from V and 2 bases from J, the gap between germline ends came to 12 bases. This CDR3 comprises 14 residues. CDR1 is SGHVS and CDR2 is FNYEAQ in the germline V gene. CDR3 residues: CASSPVTENYGYTF. The DNA of the CDR3 is TGTGCCAGCAGCCCGGTGACAGAGAACTATGGCTACACCTTC.

The sample holds many counts of this clonotype. This chain joins TRBV29-1 and TRBJ1-1; 7 nucleotides match TRBD1. This CDR3 comprises 11 residues. Germline V CDR1 and CDR2: SQVTM, ANQGSEA. V gave up 5 bases and J gave up 5 bases; unmatched junction bases: 2. This CDR3 reads CSVTRGTEAFF. Here the CDR3 DNA reads TGCAGCGTTACCAGGGGGACTGAAGCTTTCTTT.

The sample holds many counts of this clonotype. Here the CDR3 reads CASTGGLAKEKLFF. CDR3 in DNA: TGCGCCAGCACCGGGGGACTGGCGAAGGAAAAACTGTTTTTT. V usage is TRBV5-1 and J usage is TRBJ1-4; a possible D gene is TRBD1 (5 bases). Germline CDR1 and CDR2: SGHRS and YFSETQ. CDR3 length equals 14 residues. V gave up 6 bases and J gave up 8 bases, with 17 bases separating them. Complete variable domain (other parts from reference TRBV5-1 and TRBJ1-4): KAGVTQTPRYLIKTRGQQVTLSCSPISGHRSVSWYQQTPGQGLQFLFEYFSETQRNKGNFPGRFSGRQFSNSRSEMNVSTLELGDSALYLCASTGGLAKEKLFFGSGTQLSVL.